This record looks at one T cell receptor (beta chain) sequence and its context. No antigen is known for it. The data were taken from a study of shared clonotypes between healthy human individuals. Across the study: The study used three CD4 naive, three CD4 memory, two CD8 naive and one CD8 memory plate per donor. General study points: Deeper or shallower sequencing was expected to change how clonotypes are shared among donors. The generation probabilities recorded for non-shared clonotypes fell below those of clonotypes shared by all four donors.

CD8 cells regarded as naive lacked CD45RO, were positively chosen for CCR7, and omitted terminally differentiated effector memory CD45RA+ cells. Germline-derived CDR1 and CDR2 are LGHNA and YNFKEQ. V trimming: 1 base; J trimming: 3 bases; junction bases outside the gene matches: 3. The CDR3 consists of 15 residues. Measured with immunoSEQ multiplex PCR; TCRdb has only the in-frame clones, and not every one. The sample lists 550,000 to 650,000 clones, approximately 96% occurring once. This receptor was identified in a woman aged 30 to 39 in good health. The specimen was naive CD8+ T cells sorted from blood. This chain connects TRBV4-2 to TRBJ1-1; 9 bases agree with TRBD1. The CDR3 coding sequence is TGTGCCAGCAGCCAAGGGGGACAGGGCTACACTGAAGCTTTCTTT. Its protein product is CASSQGGQGYTEAFF.